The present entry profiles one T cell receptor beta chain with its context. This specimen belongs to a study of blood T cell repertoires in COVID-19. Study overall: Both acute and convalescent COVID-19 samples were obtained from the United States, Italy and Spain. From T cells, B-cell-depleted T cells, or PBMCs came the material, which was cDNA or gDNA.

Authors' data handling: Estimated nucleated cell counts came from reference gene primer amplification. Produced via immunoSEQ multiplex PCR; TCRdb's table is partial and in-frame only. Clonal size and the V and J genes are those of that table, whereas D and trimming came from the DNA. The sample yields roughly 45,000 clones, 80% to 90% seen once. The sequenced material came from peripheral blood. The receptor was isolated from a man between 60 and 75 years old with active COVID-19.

The CDR3 is CASSLVWGQEFYEQYF. The CDR3 DNA sequence: TGTGCCAGCAGCTTAGTATGGGGACAGGAATTTTACGAGCAGTACTTC. V is TRBV11-2 and J is TRBJ2-7; 8 bases are shared with TRBD1. The CDR3 sequence is 16 residues long. V was pared by 1 base and J by 4 bases, with 9 bases of the junction left unmatched. Germline-derived CDR1 and CDR2 are SGHAT and FQNNGV.